The rows below give T cell receptor beta chains drawn from one sample of a study of blood T cell repertoires in COVID-19. Sequencing used immunoSEQ multiplex PCR; TCRdb keeps in-frame clones, though not all of them. The data contain roughly 160,000 clones, around 90% of them singletons. Sequenced sample: peripheral blood. The origin of the receptors is a man aged 55 to 70 with COVID-19, enrolled during active disease. CDR3s include the opening cysteine and the closing phenylalanine or tryptophan. A D gene is named only where the DNA matches it firmly. Clone size appears in some rows only: once, few, many, or a class for an expanded clone.

clone size,V gene,J gene,D gene,CDR3 length,CDR3 DNA,CDR3 protein
.,TRBV3-1/TRBV3-2,TRBJ2-1,TRBD2,13,TGTGCCAGCAGCCTGGTAGCGGGCGTTAGTCCGTTCTTC,CASSLVAGVSPFF
.,TRBV19,TRBJ2-5,.,14,TGTGCCAGTAGTATAGGGACAGATCTGAGGACCCAGTACTTC,CASSIGTDLRTQYF
.,TRBV28,TRBJ1-5,.,16,TGTGCCAGCAGACCTCAGGAGGGACGTTTCAATCAGCCCCAGCATTTT,CASRPQEGRFNQPQHF
.,TRBV3-1/TRBV3-2,TRBJ1-2,.,13,TGTGCCAGCAGCCAGGGGGGAGTCTATGGCTACACCTTC,CASSQGGVYGYTF
.,TRBV5-6,TRBJ1-5,TRBD1,14,TGTGCCAGCAGCTTCGGACAGGGGAATCAGCCCCAGCATTTT,CASSFGQGNQPQHF
.,TRBV6-5,TRBJ2-5,.,15,TGTGCCAGCACCTTATTAGGACAGTCGCAAGAGACCCAGTACTTC,CASTLLGQSQETQYF
.,TRBV2,TRBJ1-6,TRBD1,15,TGTGCCAGCAGTGAATTAGGACAGGCCAATTCACCCCTCCACTTT,CASSELGQANSPLHF
few,TRBV6-1,TRBJ1-2,TRBD1,14,TGTGCCAGCAGTGAAGAGGCAGGGGGCTATGGCTACACCTTC,CASSEEAGGYGYTF
.,TRBV27,TRBJ1-4,TRBD1,15,TGTGCCAGCAGTTTATCGAACAGGGGGAGGGAAAAACTGTTTTTT,CASSLSNRGREKLFF
once,TRBV15,TRBJ1-5,.,12,TGTGCCACGGGGGACAATGAACAGCCCCAGCATTTT,CATGDNEQPQHF
.,TRBV10-3,TRBJ2-5,.,12,TGTGCCATCAGTGGGCAGGGGGAGACCCAGTACTTC,CAISGQGETQYF
few,TRBV18,TRBJ2-1,TRBD2,15,TGTGCCAGCTCACAGACTAGCGGGAGTGATGATGAGCAGTTCTTC,CASSQTSGSDDEQFF
.,TRBV19,TRBJ1-1,.,16,TGTGCCAGTAGCCCCTGGGGGGGCAGGGCGAACACTGAAGCTTTCTTT,CASSPWGGRANTEAFF
.,TRBV7-9,TRBJ1-1,.,15,TGTGCCAGCAGCTTGCGGGAGTCGAAGAACACTGAAGCTTTCTTT,CASSLRESKNTEAFF
.,TRBV5-1,TRBJ2-5,TRBD2,19,TGCGCCAGCAGCTTGTCCCGACTAGCGGGGGCGACGTACCAAGAGACCCAGTACTTC,CASSLSRLAGATYQETQYF
.,TRBV4-2,TRBJ1-2,TRBD1,12,TGTGCCAGCAGCCCAACAGGGGGTGGCTACACCTTC,CASSPTGGGYTF
.,TRBV5-1,TRBJ2-1,TRBD2,16,TGCGCCAGCAGCTCGCCACTAGCGGGAGGGGGCAATGAGCAGTTCTTC,CASSSPLAGGGNEQFF
.,TRBV6-2/TRBV6-3,TRBJ1-6,.,14,TGTGCCAGCAGCAGACAGAATTTTAATTCACCCCTCCACTTT,CASSRQNFNSPLHF
.,TRBV7-2,TRBJ1-1,.,14,TGTGCCAGCAGCTTCCAGGGAAGTGACACTGAAGCTTTCTTT,CASSFQGSDTEAFF
.,TRBV5-1,TRBJ2-1,TRBD1,15,TGCGCCAGCAGCTCGGGACAGACAACGTACAATGAGCAGTTCTTC,CASSSGQTTYNEQFF
.,TRBV6-5,TRBJ2-2,.,12,TGTACCAGCAGTAGCCTGATCGGGGAGCTGTTTTTT,CTSSSLIGELFF
.,TRBV6-2/TRBV6-3,TRBJ2-2,TRBD2,17,TGTGCCAGCAGTTACGCCGGACTAGAGGGTTACACCGGGGAGCTGTTTTTT,CASSYAGLEGYTGELFF
.,TRBV7-9,TRBJ1-6,TRBD1,13,TGTGCCAACGGGGACAGTACTAATTCACCCCTCCACTTT,CANGDSTNSPLHF
.,TRBV1,TRBJ2-7,.,17,TGCACCAGCAAATTCATGACTAGCTTTTACCCTTCCTACGAGCAGTACTTC,CTSKFMTSFYPSYEQYF
.,TRBV30,TRBJ1-6,.,13,TGTGCCTGGGCAACAGGAATGTATTCACCCCTCCACTTT,CAWATGMYSPLHF
.,TRBV7-6,TRBJ2-5,TRBD1,18,TGTGCCAGCAGCCCCCTGACAGGGGGTAACGGATTCGGAGAGACCCAGTACTTC,CASSPLTGGNGFGETQYF
.,TRBV7-3,TRBJ2-3,TRBD1,15,TGTGCCAGCAGCTTAATGGGCACAGGGGAAGATACGCAGTATTTT,CASSLMGTGEDTQYF
.,TRBV6-4,TRBJ2-3,TRBD2,14,TGTGCCAGCAGTGGGGATAGCGGGGGCCGGTACCAGTATTTT,CASSGDSGGRYQYF
.,TRBV13,TRBJ1-2,TRBD1,17,TGTGCCAGCGGGGAGTGGGACAGGGGTCTTCCGTTGATCGGCTACACCTTC,CASGEWDRGLPLIGYTF
.,TRBV2,TRBJ1-2,.,14,TGTGCCAGCAGTCGGGACATAACTAACTATGGCTACACCTTC,CASSRDITNYGYTF
.,TRBV19,TRBJ1-2,.,15,TGTGCCAGTAGTATCCCCTCTCACAGGGCCTATGGCTACACCTTC,CASSIPSHRAYGYTF
.,TRBV7-9,TRBJ2-7,.,15,TGTGCCAGCAGCTTGCGGGGGCGAGCTACTTACGAGCAGTACTTC,CASSLRGRATYEQYF
few,TRBV7-9,TRBJ1-3,.,13,TGTGCCAGCGTGCCGGGTGCAGGAAACACCATATATTTT,CASVPGAGNTIYF
.,TRBV4-2,TRBJ2-5,TRBD1,15,TGTGCCAGCAGCCAAGTGGGGACAGGGGGTGAGACCCAGTACTTC,CASSQVGTGGETQYF
.,TRBV5-1,TRBJ1-5,.,16,TGCGCCAGCAGCTTATCAGGGTACGAGAGCAATCAGCCCCAGCATTTT,CASSLSGYESNQPQHF
.,TRBV9,TRBJ2-1,.,16,TGTGCCAGCAGCCCTCAGCGGGCTTTCTCCTACAATGAGCAGTTCTTC,CASSPQRAFSYNEQFF
.,TRBV7-3,TRBJ2-2,TRBD1,15,TGTGCCAGCAGCTCAAGGACAGGTGGGACCGGGGAGCTGTTTTTT,CASSSRTGGTGELFF
.,TRBV4-3,TRBJ1-2,.,12,TGCGCCAGCAGCCAAGGGGGGGGAGGCTACACCTTC,CASSQGGGGYTF
.,TRBV20-1,TRBJ1-2,TRBD1,14,TGCAGTGCTAGTGGGCAGGGGGTATCGGTTGGCTACACCTTC,CSASGQGVSVGYTF
.,TRBV7-2,TRBJ1-2,.,13,TGTGCCAGCCAGGTCGGACAGTCCTATGGCTACACCTTC,CASQVGQSYGYTF
.,TRBV7-9,TRBJ2-7,TRBD1,14,TGTGCCAGCAGCTCAACGGACAGGGCCGACGAGCAGTACTTC,CASSSTDRADEQYF
.,TRBV9,TRBJ1-5,TRBD1,15,TGTGCCAGCAGCGCCGGGGACAGCGGTAGTCAGCCCCAGCATTTT,CASSAGDSGSQPQHF
.,TRBV28,TRBJ2-3,TRBD1,15,TGTGCCAGCAGTTTCGGGACAGGGAGCACAGATACGCAGTATTTT,CASSFGTGSTDTQYF
.,TRBV3-1/TRBV3-2,TRBJ1-5,.,14,TGTGCCAGCAGCCTGGGACATAATAATCAGCCCCAGCATTTT,CASSLGHNNQPQHF
.,TRBV11-2,TRBJ1-6,TRBD1,15,TGTGCCAGCAGCTTAGCATGGGGACAGGGTTCACCCCTCCACTTT,CASSLAWGQGSPLHF
.,TRBV30,TRBJ2-1,TRBD2,14,TGTGCCTGGACTAGCGGGGGCTCCTACAATGAGCAGTTCTTC,CAWTSGGSYNEQFF
.,TRBV24-1,TRBJ1-4,TRBD1,15,TGTGCCACCAGTACTGGAGGGACAGGGAATGAAAAACTGTTTTTT,CATSTGGTGNEKLFF
.,TRBV2,TRBJ1-1,TRBD1,14,TGTGCCAGCAGTGCTGACAGGGGGAACACTGAAGCTTTCTTT,CASSADRGNTEAFF
.,TRBV6-5,TRBJ2-2,TRBD1,14,TGTGCCAGCAGTTGGGACAGGACCACCGGGGAGCTGTTTTTT,CASSWDRTTGELFF
.,TRBV3-1/TRBV3-2,TRBJ1-2,TRBD1,12,TGTGCCAGCAGCCGAGACAGGGGTGGCTACACCTTC,CASSRDRGGYTF
.,TRBV28,TRBJ1-3,.,15,TGTGCCAGCAGTTTACTGCAGGTCTCTGGAAACACCATATATTTT,CASSLLQVSGNTIYF
.,TRBV14,TRBJ1-6,.,16,TGTGCCAGCAGCCAAGATTTGCCAGTCGTCAATTCACCCCTCCACTTT,CASSQDLPVVNSPLHF
.,TRBV7-9,TRBJ1-4,.,17,TGTGCCAGCAGCTTAGCCGACAGGTTTGCAACTAATGAAAAACTGTTTTTT,CASSLADRFATNEKLFF
few,TRBV5-1,TRBJ2-3,.,12,TGCGCCAGCAGCCTTAGCACAGATACGCAGTATTTT,CASSLSTDTQYF
.,TRBV27,TRBJ2-3,.,14,TGTGCCAGCAGTTTATCGGCAAGCACAGATACGCAGTATTTT,CASSLSASTDTQYF
.,TRBV28,TRBJ2-3,.,11,TGTGCCAGCAGCCAATCTCGGACGCAGTATTTT,CASSQSRTQYF